The 12 T cell receptor beta chains listed next were all sequenced from one sample in a study of cytomegalovirus exposure and HLA in healthy donors. PCR primers comprised 60 Vbeta and 13 Jbeta primers. Here immunoSEQ multiplex PCR was the method, and the copy in TCRdb shows in-frame clones only, minus some. The table lists 150,000 or so clones, 80% to 90% of them singletons. The sample consisted of PBMCs. Receptor source: a man between 18 and 35 years old in good health and CMV-seronegative.

As regards this clone: One junction end does not reproduce the germline sequence, and a read error may be involved. The sample has other DNA sequences that encode this CDR3 too. J is TRBJ1-1 and V is TRBV30, with a tentative D call TRBD1 (5 bases). The CDR3 loop spans 13 amino acids. CDR1 GTSNPN and CDR2 SVGIG come from the germline V gene (reference sequence). Written as DNA, the CDR3 is TGCGCCTGGAGTTGGGGAGGGGCCACTGAAGCTTTCTTT. This translates into CAWSWGGATEAFF.

The rearrangement joins TRBV5-6 to TRBJ2-2; a weak D match, TRBD1 (6 bases). Between the trimmed V and J ends, which lost 4 bases and 3 bases, there was a span of 16 bases. CDR3 size: 16 residues. CDR1 SGHDT and CDR2 YYEEEE come from the germline V gene. The CDR3 protein is CASSVTGSRYTGELFF. The CDR3 nucleotides are TGTGCCAGCAGCGTCACAGGGAGTAGGTACACCGGGGAGCTGTTTTTT. The full variable domain, completed using reference TRBV5-6 and TRBJ2-2, is DAGVTQSPTHLIKTRGQQVTLRCSPKSGHDTVSWYQQALGQGPQFIFQYYEEEERQRGNFPDRFSGHQFPNYSSELNVNALLLGDSALYLCASSVTGSRYTGELFFGEGSRLTVL.

V usage is TRBV7-8 and J usage is TRBJ2-7, with D maybe TRBD1 (7 bases). Germline V gives CDR1 SGHVS, CDR2 FQNEAQ. The ends were cut back, 0 bases at V and 1 base at J, with 13 bases in the middle. The CDR3 loop spans 16 amino acids. The CDR3 DNA is TGTGCCAGCAGCTTAGCACAGGGGACTTCATCCTACGAGCAGTACTTC. Its translation is CASSLAQGTSSYEQYF.

The chain carries TRBV25-1 and TRBJ1-1; D possibly corresponds to TRBD1 (6 bases). The length of the CDR3 is 14 residues. CDR1 and CDR2 from the germline V gene are MGHDK and SYGVNS. V dropped 6 bases and J dropped 0 bases, with 11 bases sitting between them. The CDR3 reads CASRAGTMNTEAFF. In DNA, the CDR3 is TGTGCCAGCAGGGCCGGGACAATGAACACTGAAGCTTTCTTT.

The chain couples TRBV30 to TRBJ1-6; D may be TRBD1 (6 bases). V lost 0 bases to trimming and J lost 4 bases, with 16 bases between them. CDR3 length: 17 residues. Germline V CDR1 and CDR2: GTSNPN, SVGIG (reference sequence). The CDR3 bases are TGTGCCTGGAGTGTACAGGGTTACTTCACTTATAATTCACCCCTCCACTTT. This translates into CAWSVQGYFTYNSPLHF.

The rearrangement links TRBV7-8 to TRBJ2-1, with 11 bases lining up with TRBD1. The CDR3 runs 13 residues. Germline lookup yields CDR1 SGHVS and CDR2 FQNEAQ. V was clipped by 5 bases and J by 12 bases; unmatched bases: 6. The CDR3 loop reads CASSVDRGPGQFF. The DNA for the CDR3 is TGTGCCAGCAGCGTGGACAGGGGGCCAGGGCAGTTCTTC.

The count of this clone is one. The J gene is TRBJ1-1, the V gene TRBV29-1; D is ambiguous. This CDR3 spans 13 amino acids. The ends were cut back, 7 bases at V and 2 bases at J, with 14 bases in the middle. Germline CDR1 and CDR2: SQVTM and ANQGSEA. This CDR3 reads CSASGEYNTEAFF. The CDR3 DNA is TGCAGCGCCTCCGGAGAGTACAACACTGAAGCTTTCTTT.

This chain uses TRBV20-1 with TRBJ2-1; D possibly corresponds to TRBD2 (6 bases). CDR3 length equals 11 residues. Trimming cost V 6 bases and J 7 bases, with 10 bases left between them. CDR1 is DFQATT and CDR2 is SNEGSKA in the germline V gene (reference sequence). The CDR3 reads CSALAGNEQFF. The CDR3 bases are TGCAGTGCCCTCGCGGGGAATGAGCAGTTCTTC.

This chain connects TRBV19 to TRBJ2-2; tentatively, D is TRBD2 (6 bases). Trimming removed 5 bases at V and 4 bases at J, with 23 bases between. There are 18 residues in the CDR3. Germline V gene sequence: CDR1 LNHDA, CDR2 SQIVND (reference sequence). The CDR3, as DNA: TGTGCCAGTAGTCCGCCCGTCGGGACTCACGGGCGCACCGGGGAGCTGTTTTTT. This sequence encodes CASSPPVGTHGRTGELFF.

The chain carries TRBV5-5 and TRBJ1-2; possibly TRBD1 for D (6 bases). Between the trimmed V and J ends, which lost 0 bases and 8 bases, there was a span of 20 bases. Looked up from germline, CDR1 is SGHKS and CDR2 is YYEKEE (reference sequence). The CDR3 covers 16 residues. In nucleotides, the CDR3 is TGTGCCAGCAGCTTGGCCGGGGCTGCAGGGGTGAGCGGCTACACCTTC. It encodes CASSLAGAAGVSGYTF.

V and J are TRBV9 and TRBJ1-1; D possibly corresponds to TRBD1 (5 bases). Deletions cut 0 bases from V and 3 bases from J, with 15 bases between. This CDR3 contains 16 residues. The V gene's germline CDR1 is SGDLS and CDR2 YYNGEE. CDR3 sequence: CASSVGGGSRYTEAFF. CDR3 sequence (DNA): TGTGCCAGCAGCGTAGGTGGGGGGTCTCGGTACACTGAAGCTTTCTTT.

The V call is TRBV7-6, the J call TRBJ1-3; D not resolved. There are 14 residues in the CDR3. V gave up 2 bases and J gave up 0 bases, with 5 bases separating them. CDR1 SGHVS and CDR2 FNYEAQ come from the germline V gene. The CDR3 here is CASSLTSSGNTIYF. The CDR3 DNA sequence: TGTGCCAGCAGCTTAACGAGCTCTGGAAACACCATATATTTT.